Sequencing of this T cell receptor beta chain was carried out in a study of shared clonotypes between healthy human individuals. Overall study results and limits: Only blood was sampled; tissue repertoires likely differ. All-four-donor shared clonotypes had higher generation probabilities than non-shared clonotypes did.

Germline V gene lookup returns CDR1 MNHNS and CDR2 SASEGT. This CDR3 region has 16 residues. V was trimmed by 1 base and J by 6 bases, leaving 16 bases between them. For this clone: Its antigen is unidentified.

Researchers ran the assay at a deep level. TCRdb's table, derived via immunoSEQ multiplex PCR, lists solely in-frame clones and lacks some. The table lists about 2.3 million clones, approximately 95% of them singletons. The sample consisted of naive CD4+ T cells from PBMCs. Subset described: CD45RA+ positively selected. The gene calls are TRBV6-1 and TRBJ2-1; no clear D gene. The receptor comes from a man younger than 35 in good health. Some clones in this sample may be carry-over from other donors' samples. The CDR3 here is CASSEEIPPPLNEQFF. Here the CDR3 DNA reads TGTGCCAGCAGTGAAGAGATTCCTCCACCCCTCAATGAGCAGTTCTTC.